This T cell receptor (beta chain) was recorded in a study of CD8+CD57+ T cells in acquired aplastic anemia. The CDR3 covers 15 residues. Per the germline V gene, CDR1 is SGHRS and CDR2 is YFSETQ. Profiles of TCR beta VDJ and CDR3 were generated from a genomic DNA template. TCRdb itself ran the reads through MiXCR, one entry per CDR3 protein. This sample has about 40,000 distinct CDR3 sequences, with under 80% found just once. This clonotype has more than one count but fewer than ten. Antigen unknown. One junction end disagrees with the germline gene, perhaps due to a read error. It was patients with CD8+CD57+ cell expansion by flow cytometry who were chosen for sequencing. General study findings and limits: The same twenty-nine CD8+ CDR3 sequences occurred in patients and in controls.

The receptor comes from a human donor with aplastic anemia. This sequence joins TRBV5-1 and TRBJ1-1; D gene ambiguous. Sequencing used sorted CD4+, CD8+, or CD8+CD57+ T cells (not recorded which) from PBMCs. CDR3: CARSPSQSYNAEAFF. The CDR3 coding sequence is TGCGCCCGCAGCCCCTCACAGTCATACAACGCTGAAGCTTTCTTT. Full variable domain (rest looked up from reference TRBV5-1 and TRBJ1-1): KAGVTQTPRYLIKTRGQQVTLSCSPISGHRSVSWYQQTPGQGLQFLFEYFSETQRNKGNFPGRFSGRQFSNSRSEMNVSTLELGDSALYLCARSPSQSYNAEAFFGQGTRLTVV.